The subject of this entry is one T cell receptor (beta chain). Its target is unknown. This sample was included in a study of shared clonotypes between healthy human individuals. Study outcomes and limitations: Naive subsets usually exceeded memory subsets in estimated richness.

V gave up 4 bases and J gave up 2 bases, with 18 bases separating them. Germline CDR1 and CDR2: SNHLY and FYNNEI. The CDR3 has 17 amino acids. For each subset, genomic DNA was distributed in equal portions over several immunoSEQ plates. Profiled with immunoSEQ multiplex PCR; TCRdb holds only in-frame clones, not every one. The sample contains around 2,100,000 clones, about 95% of which appear only once. The naive CD8 subset, CD45RO-negative cells positively selected for CCR7, excluded terminally differentiated effector memory CD45RA+ cells. Only Caucasian adults living in Nashville, Tennessee made up the donor group.

The chain couples TRBV2 to TRBJ2-1, with TRBD1 as a possible D gene (5 bases). This receptor was identified in a man aged 18 to 35 in good health. Sequencing used naive CD8+ T cells sorted from blood. In DNA form, the CDR3 reads TGTGCCAGCAGTGGCCATCTGGAAGGGGTCCCCTACAATGAGCAGTTCTTC. It specifies CASSGHLEGVPYNEQFF.